These 2 T cell receptor beta chains were all obtained from the same sample, sequenced in a study of blood T cells in healthy people across ages. Through a sample-barcoded 5' primer and a J-beta primer mix, a second PCR was run for roughly 7 to 12 cycles. TCRdb called the 5' RACE reads again in MiXCR, with one record for every CDR3 protein. The sample lists 1.5 million to 2 million distinct CDR3 sequences, around half occurring once. Sequenced material: blood. The source of these receptors is a middle-aged woman in good health.

The rearrangement links TRBV7-2 to TRBJ2-1; TRBD1 matches at 9 bases. The V gene end was trimmed by 5 bases and the J gene end by 13 bases; junction bases not matched to a gene: 6. Germline-derived CDR1 and CDR2 are SGHTA and FQGNSA. The CDR3 has 12 amino acids. The CDR3 spells CASSPGTGSQFF. DNA of the CDR3: TGTGCCAGCAGCCCAGGGACAGGGTCCCAGTTCTTC.

This clonotype was counted a single time. The V call is TRBV4-1, the J call TRBJ1-5, with TRBD1 matching over 7 bases. This CDR3 has 18 amino acids. J was trimmed by 0 bases and V by 3 bases; bases with no gene match: 11. Germline V gene lookup returns CDR1 MGHRA and CDR2 YSYEKL. The chain's CDR3 is CASSHVPRDRLSNQPQHF. DNA for the CDR3: TGCGCCAGCAGCCACGTCCCCCGGGACAGACTTAGCAATCAGCCCCAGCATTTT.